What follows are 18 T cell receptor beta chains derived from one specimen sequenced in a study of T-cell reconstitution after alpha-beta-depleted transplantation in children. The TCRbeta library was prepared with unique molecular identifiers. TCRdb analysed the PCR reads with MiXCR anew, one entry per CDR3 protein. The sample has 280,000 or so distinct CDR3 sequences; roughly 10% are singletons. The material sequenced was peripheral blood, taken 180 days after TCRalphabeta/CD19-depleted stem cell transplant. These receptors came from a male patient between 2 and 15 years old who had a stem cell transplant for chronic granulomatous disease, so the T cells may come from the graft donor.

This clonotype was picked up many times. The chain carries TRBV12-3 or TRBV12-4 and TRBJ2-7; 7 bases agree with TRBD2. The CDR3 is 14 residues long. The J segment lost 2 bases and the V segment lost 5 bases, leaving 6 bases of the junction unmatched. The CDR3 nucleotides read TGTGCCAGCAGTCGGGGAGGGCTTCCCTACGAGCAGTACTTC. Amino acids: CASSRGGLPYEQYF.

This clonotype has at least ten counts. V usage is TRBV20-1 and J usage is TRBJ2-1; tentatively, D is TRBD1 (7 bases). The germline V gene encodes CDR1 DFQATT and CDR2 SNEGSKA (reference sequence). Trimming removed 6 bases from V and 7 bases from J, with 25 bases in between. The CDR3 totals 16 residues. This chain's CDR3 is CSAGGVPGQRTNEQFF. DNA for the CDR3: TGCAGTGCGGGAGGAGTGCCGGGACAGAGGACGAATGAGCAGTTCTTC.

This clonotype was picked up many times. This rearrangement joins TRBV28 to TRBJ2-7; perhaps D is TRBD1 or TRBD2 (5 bases each). Looked up from germline, CDR1 is MDHEN and CDR2 is SYDVKM. V was cut by 4 bases and J by 3 bases, with 16 bases left in between. There are 15 residues in the CDR3. The CDR3: CASSSLMWGSYEQYF. In DNA form, the CDR3 reads TGTGCCAGCAGTTCCCTCATGTGGGGGAGCTACGAGCAGTACTTC.

This clonotype has at least ten counts. The chain links TRBV3-1 to TRBJ2-5; D unclear. The CDR3 runs to 14 residues. With 0 bases removed from V and 2 bases from J, the gap between germline ends came to 7 bases. Germline CDR1 LGHDT, CDR2 YNNKEL (reference sequence). CDR3 region: CASSQDIIQETQYF. In DNA, the CDR3 is TGTGCCAGCAGCCAAGATATAATTCAAGAGACCCAGTACTTC.

This rearrangement joins TRBV12-3 or TRBV12-4 to TRBJ2-3; 12 bases are shared with TRBD2. The CDR3 is 17 amino acids. Trimming took 7 bases from V and 0 from J; bases not matched to a gene: 8. The CDR3 loop reads CASIDQGLAGSTDTQYF. DNA for the CDR3: TGTGCCAGCATCGACCAAGGACTAGCGGGGAGCACAGATACGCAGTATTTT.

There are many counts of this clonotype. The chain carries TRBV12-3 or TRBV12-4 and TRBJ1-1; D remains ambiguous. CDR3 size: 10 residues. V lost 8 bases and J 1 base, leaving 2 bases between the germline ends. The CDR3 DNA follows: TGTGCCAGCGGGAACACTGAAGCTTTCTTT. This gives the protein CASGNTEAFF.

As concerns this clonotype: A much larger clone is a single base away; this may be a read error. The V and J genes are TRBV28 and TRBJ2-2, with D possibly TRBD1 on 6 matching bases. CDR1 MDHEN and CDR2 SYDVKM come from the germline V gene. This CDR3 comprises 12 residues. The CDR3 spells CASWKGVGDLFF. DNA for the CDR3: TGTGCCAGCTGGAAGGGGGTCGGGGATCTGTTTTTT.

The table lists this clonotype with a few counts. The gene calls are TRBV12-3 or TRBV12-4 and TRBJ2-5; TRBD2 matches 13 bases. Trimming at V came to 1 base and at J to 3 bases, leaving 11 bases not matched to a gene. The CDR3 extends over 19 amino acids. The CDR3 DNA sequence: TGTGCCAGCAGTTTAGAGCGCTTGGGACTAGCGGGGTTAGAAGAGACCCAGTACTTC. Amino acid sequence: CASSLERLGLAGLEETQYF.

This clonotype was recorded many times. The CDR3 DNA reads TGTGCCAGCAGTTTTATGGGGAATGAGCAGTTCTTC. It encodes CASSFMGNEQFF. The genes are TRBV12-3 or TRBV12-4 and TRBJ2-1; D unclear. The CDR3 spans 12 residues. V lost 3 bases, J lost 7 bases, and 7 bases lay in between.

This clonotype has a count of ten or more. The chain uses TRBV20-1 and TRBJ2-1; D unresolved. The CDR3 consists of 14 residues. Trimming pared 7 bases from V and 7 bases from J, leaving 20 bases between. Germline lookup yields CDR1 DFQATT and CDR2 SNEGSKA (reference sequence). As DNA, the CDR3 is TGCAGTGTACGAAAGGCAACTACAAGGAATGAGCAGTTCTTC. As protein: CSVRKATTRNEQFF.

This clonotype was observed at least ten times. The chain joins TRBV7-2 to TRBJ2-4; D gene uncertain. In germline, CDR1 is SGHTA, CDR2 FQGNSA. The CDR3 length is 15 residues. Between the trimmed V and J ends, which lost 1 base and 11 bases, there was a span of 18 bases. CDR3 region: CASSLVSTAQDVQYF. For the CDR3, the DNA is TGTGCCAGCAGCTTAGTATCCACCGCTCAAGACGTTCAGTACTTC.

In this sample, this clonotype turned up many times. V and J are TRBV5-1 and TRBJ2-5, with TRBD2 identical over 7 bases. The trim removed 1 base at V and 5 bases at J, leaving 8 bases unmatched. Germline V gives CDR1 SGHRS, CDR2 YFSETQ. The CDR3 extends over 15 amino acids. CDR3 sequence (DNA): TGCGCCAGCAGCTTGAGAACGGGGGGTCGGGAGACCCAGTACTTC. It codes for CASSLRTGGRETQYF.

This clonotype was counted at least ten times. V usage is TRBV20-1 and J usage is TRBJ2-1, with TRBD2 matching 8 bases. V shed 4 bases and J 0 bases; nucleotides not matched to a gene: 2. The V gene's germline CDR1 is DFQATT and CDR2 SNEGSKA (reference sequence). This CDR3 region has 14 residues. This CDR3 reads CSANSGDSYNEQFF. DNA for the CDR3: TGCAGTGCTAATAGCGGGGACTCCTACAATGAGCAGTTCTTC.

This clonotype was seen a handful of times. This sequence joins TRBV30 and TRBJ2-7; no definite D call. The CDR3 consists of 11 residues. The V gene's germline CDR1 is GTSNPN and CDR2 SVGIG (reference sequence). V dropped 5 bases and J dropped 6 bases, with 11 bases sitting between them. As DNA, the CDR3 is TGTGCCTGGGGGATAAGTGTCGAGCAGTACTTC. It yields the protein CAWGISVEQYF.

This clonotype was seen ten or more times. The chain employs TRBV10-2 and TRBJ2-5; the D gene is possibly TRBD2 (6 bases). Trimming removed 0 bases at V and 2 bases at J, with 16 bases between. CDR3 size: 17 residues. The germline V gene encodes CDR1 WSHSY and CDR2 SAAADI. This chain's CDR3 is CASSESGGGGGQETQYF. DNA of the CDR3: TGCGCCAGCAGTGAGTCTGGAGGAGGCGGAGGGCAAGAGACCCAGTACTTC.

The chain uses TRBV27 and TRBJ2-7, with 9 positions matching TRBD1. With 5 bases clipped from V and 5 bases from J, the junction kept 4 bases outside the gene matches. The germline gives CDR1 MNHEY, CDR2 SMNVEV (reference sequence). The CDR3 extends over 13 amino acids. DNA of the CDR3: TGTGCCAGCAGTGGGACAGGGAGGGACGAGCAGTACTTC. Protein sequence: CASSGTGRDEQYF.

This clonotype was picked up many times. The CDR3 sequence: CASSLATTGADTQYF. Written as DNA, the CDR3 is TGTGCCAGCAGCTTAGCCACTACAGGGGCAGATACGCAGTATTTT. The chain employs TRBV7-6 and TRBJ2-3; the match to TRBD1 covers 7 bases. V gave up 0 bases and J gave up 4 bases; unmatched junction bases: 4. This CDR3 has 15 residues. Germline CDR1 and CDR2: SGHVS and FNYEAQ.

This clonotype appeared many times. The chain links TRBV7-2 to TRBJ2-7, with 9 bases identical to TRBD2. The CDR3 consists of 15 residues. The germline V gene encodes CDR1 SGHTA and CDR2 FQGNSA. J lost 3 bases, V lost 1 base, and 4 bases had no gene match. The CDR3 bases are TGTGCCAGCAGCTTAGATTCTAGCGGGATCTACGAGCAGTACTTC. This encodes CASSLDSSGIYEQYF.